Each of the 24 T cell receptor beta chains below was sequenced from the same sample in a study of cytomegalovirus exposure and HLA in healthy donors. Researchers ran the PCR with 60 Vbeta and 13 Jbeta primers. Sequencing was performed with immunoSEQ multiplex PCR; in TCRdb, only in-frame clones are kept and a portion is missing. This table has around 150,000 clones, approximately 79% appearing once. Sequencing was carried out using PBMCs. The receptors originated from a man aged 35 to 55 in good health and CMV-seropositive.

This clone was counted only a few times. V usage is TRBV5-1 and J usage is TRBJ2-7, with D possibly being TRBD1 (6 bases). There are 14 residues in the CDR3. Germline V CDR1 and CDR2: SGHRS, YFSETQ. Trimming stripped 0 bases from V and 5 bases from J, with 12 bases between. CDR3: CASSLAEQGDEQYF. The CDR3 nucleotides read TGCGCCAGCAGCTTGGCCGAACAGGGCGACGAGCAGTACTTC.

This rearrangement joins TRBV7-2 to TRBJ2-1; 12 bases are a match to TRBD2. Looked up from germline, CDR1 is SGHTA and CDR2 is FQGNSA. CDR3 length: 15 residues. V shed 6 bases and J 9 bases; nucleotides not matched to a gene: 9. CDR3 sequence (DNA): TGTGCCAGCAGGTCTAGCGGGGGGGCCATGAGTGAGCAGTTCTTC. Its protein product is CASRSSGGAMSEQFF.

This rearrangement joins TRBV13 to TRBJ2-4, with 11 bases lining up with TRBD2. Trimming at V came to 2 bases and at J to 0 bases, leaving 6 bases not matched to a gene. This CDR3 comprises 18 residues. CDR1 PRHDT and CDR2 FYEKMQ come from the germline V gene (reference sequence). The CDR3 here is CASSLTSGGPIAKNIQYF. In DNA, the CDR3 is TGTGCCAGCAGCTTAACTAGCGGGGGTCCAATAGCCAAAAACATTCAGTACTTC.

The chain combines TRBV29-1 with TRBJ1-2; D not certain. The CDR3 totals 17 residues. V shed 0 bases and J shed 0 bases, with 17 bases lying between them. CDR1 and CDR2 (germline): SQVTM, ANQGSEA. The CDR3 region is CSVEDHRRQLANYGYTF. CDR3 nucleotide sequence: TGCAGCGTTGAAGATCATAGGCGGCAGCTAGCTAACTATGGCTACACCTTC.

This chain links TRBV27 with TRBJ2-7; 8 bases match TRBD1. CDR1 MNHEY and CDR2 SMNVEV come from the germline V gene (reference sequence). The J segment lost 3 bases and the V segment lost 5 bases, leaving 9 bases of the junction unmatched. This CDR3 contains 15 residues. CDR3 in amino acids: CASSLRTGMLYEQYF. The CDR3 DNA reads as TGTGCCAGCAGTCTACGGACAGGGATGCTCTACGAGCAGTACTTC.

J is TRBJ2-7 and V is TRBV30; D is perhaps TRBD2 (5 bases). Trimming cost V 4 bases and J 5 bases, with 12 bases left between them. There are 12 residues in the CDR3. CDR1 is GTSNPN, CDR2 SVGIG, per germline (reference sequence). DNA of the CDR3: TGTGCCTGGACCCGACCCGGGAACGAGCAGTACTTC. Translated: CAWTRPGNEQYF.

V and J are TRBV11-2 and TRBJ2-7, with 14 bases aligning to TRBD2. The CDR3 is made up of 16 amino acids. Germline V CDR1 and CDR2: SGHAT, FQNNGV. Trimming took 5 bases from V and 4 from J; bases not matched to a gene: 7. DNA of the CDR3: TGTGCCAGCAGCCTATGGACTAGCGGGGGGCGATACGAGCAGTACTTC. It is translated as CASSLWTSGGRYEQYF. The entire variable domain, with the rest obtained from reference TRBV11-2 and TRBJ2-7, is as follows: EAGVAQSPRYKIIEKRQSVAFWCNPISGHATLYWYQQILGQGPKLLIQFQNNGVVDDSQLPKDRFSAERLKGVDSTLKIQPAKLEDSAVYLCASSLWTSGGRYEQYFGPGTRLTVT.

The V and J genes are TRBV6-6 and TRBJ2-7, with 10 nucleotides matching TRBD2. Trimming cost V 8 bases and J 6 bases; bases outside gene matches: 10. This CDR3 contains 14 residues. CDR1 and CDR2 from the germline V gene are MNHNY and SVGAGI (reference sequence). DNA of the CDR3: TGTGCCAGCGAGCTAGCGGGGGCCGGGGGCGAGCAGTACTTC. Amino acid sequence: CASELAGAGGEQYF.

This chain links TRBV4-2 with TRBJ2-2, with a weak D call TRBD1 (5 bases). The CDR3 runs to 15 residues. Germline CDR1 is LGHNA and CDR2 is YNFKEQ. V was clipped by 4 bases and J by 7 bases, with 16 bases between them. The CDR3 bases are TGTGCCAGCAGCCCGTTTCAGGGAAGGAACGGGGAGCTGTTTTTT. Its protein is CASSPFQGRNGELFF.

The CDR3 loop reads CASSRPGGYNSPLHF. As DNA, the CDR3 is TGTGCCAGCAGCCGCCCGGGGGGCTATAATTCACCCCTCCACTTT. The V and J genes are TRBV7-2 and TRBJ1-6; D possibly corresponds to TRBD1 (5 bases). Trimming cost V 5 bases and J 3 bases, with 11 bases left between them. Germline CDR1 SGHTA, CDR2 FQGNSA. The length of the CDR3 is 15 residues.

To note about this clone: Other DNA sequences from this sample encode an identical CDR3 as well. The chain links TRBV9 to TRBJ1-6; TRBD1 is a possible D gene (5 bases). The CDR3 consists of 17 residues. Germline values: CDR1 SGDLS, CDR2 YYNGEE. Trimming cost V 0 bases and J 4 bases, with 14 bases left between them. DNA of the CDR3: TGTGCCAGCAGCGTAGAACCCCGGACATCTTATAATTCACCCCTCCACTTT. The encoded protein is CASSVEPRTSYNSPLHF.

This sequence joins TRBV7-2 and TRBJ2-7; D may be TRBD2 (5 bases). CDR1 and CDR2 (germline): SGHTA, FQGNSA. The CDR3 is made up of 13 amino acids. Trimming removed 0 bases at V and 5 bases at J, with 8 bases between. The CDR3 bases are TGTGCCAGCAGCTTAGCCCCTAGCAACGAGCAGTACTTC. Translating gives CASSLAPSNEQYF.

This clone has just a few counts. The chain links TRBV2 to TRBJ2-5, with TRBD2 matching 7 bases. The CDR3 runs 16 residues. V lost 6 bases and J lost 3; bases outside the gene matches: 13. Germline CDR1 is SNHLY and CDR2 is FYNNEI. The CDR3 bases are TGTGCCAGCAGAGACCAACTTCTAGCGGCAAAAGAGACCCAGTACTTC. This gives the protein CASRDQLLAAKETQYF.

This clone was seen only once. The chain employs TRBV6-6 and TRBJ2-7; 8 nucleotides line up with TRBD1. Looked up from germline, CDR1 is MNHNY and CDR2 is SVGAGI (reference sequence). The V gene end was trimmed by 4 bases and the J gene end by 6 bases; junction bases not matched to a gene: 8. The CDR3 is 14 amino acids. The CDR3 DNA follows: TGTGCCAGCAGTTCTGCAGGGGGCGCGGGCGAGCAGTACTTC. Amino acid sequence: CASSSAGGAGEQYF.

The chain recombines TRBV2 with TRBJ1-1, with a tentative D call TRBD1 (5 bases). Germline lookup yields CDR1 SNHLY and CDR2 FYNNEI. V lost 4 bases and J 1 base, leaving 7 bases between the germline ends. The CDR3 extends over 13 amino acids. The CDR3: CASSGQKNTEAFF. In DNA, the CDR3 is TGTGCCAGCAGTGGACAGAAGAACACTGAAGCTTTCTTT.

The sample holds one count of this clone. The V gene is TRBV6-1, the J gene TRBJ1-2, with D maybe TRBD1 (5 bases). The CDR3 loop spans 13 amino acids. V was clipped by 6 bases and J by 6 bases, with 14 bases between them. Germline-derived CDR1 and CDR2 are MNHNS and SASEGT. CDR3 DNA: TGTGCCAGCAGGTTAACAGGTGATAATGGCTACACCTTC. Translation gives CASRLTGDNGYTF.

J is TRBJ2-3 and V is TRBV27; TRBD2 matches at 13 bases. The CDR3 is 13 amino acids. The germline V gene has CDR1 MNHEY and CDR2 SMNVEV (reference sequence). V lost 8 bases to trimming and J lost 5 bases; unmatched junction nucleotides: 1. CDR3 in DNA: TGTGCCAGCGGACTAGCGGGGGAAGATACGCAGTATTTT. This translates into CASGLAGEDTQYF.

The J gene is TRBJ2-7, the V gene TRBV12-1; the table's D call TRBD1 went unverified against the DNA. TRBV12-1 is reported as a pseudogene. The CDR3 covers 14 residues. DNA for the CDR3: TGTGCCAGCGGCCACAGGGGGCTCACCTACGAGCAGTACTTC. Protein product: CASGHRGLTYEQYF.

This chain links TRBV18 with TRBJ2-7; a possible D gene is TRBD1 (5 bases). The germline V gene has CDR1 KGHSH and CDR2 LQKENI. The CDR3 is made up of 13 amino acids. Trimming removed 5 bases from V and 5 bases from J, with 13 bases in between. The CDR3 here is CASSTRELDEQYF. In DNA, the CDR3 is TGTGCCAGCTCAACCAGGGAATTGGACGAGCAGTACTTC.

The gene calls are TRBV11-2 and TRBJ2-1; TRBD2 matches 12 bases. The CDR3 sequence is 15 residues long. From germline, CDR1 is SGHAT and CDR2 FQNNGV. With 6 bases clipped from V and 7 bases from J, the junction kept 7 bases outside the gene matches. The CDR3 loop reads CASSSSGGASNEQFF. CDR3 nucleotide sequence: TGTGCCAGCAGTTCTAGCGGGGGGGCATCAAATGAGCAGTTCTTC.

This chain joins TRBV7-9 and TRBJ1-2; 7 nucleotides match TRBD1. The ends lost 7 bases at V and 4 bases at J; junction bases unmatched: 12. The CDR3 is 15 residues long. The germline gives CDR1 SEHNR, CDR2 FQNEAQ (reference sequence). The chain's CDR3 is CASTPRRAGGYGYTF. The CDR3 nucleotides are TGTGCCAGCACCCCCAGGCGGGCAGGGGGCTATGGCTACACCTTC. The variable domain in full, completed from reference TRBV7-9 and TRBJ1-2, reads DTGVSQNPRHKITKRGQNVTFRCDPISEHNRLYWYRQTLGQGPEFLTYFQNEAQLEKSRLLSDRFSAERPKGSFSTLEIQRTEQGDSAMYLCASTPRRAGGYGYTFGSGTRLTVV.

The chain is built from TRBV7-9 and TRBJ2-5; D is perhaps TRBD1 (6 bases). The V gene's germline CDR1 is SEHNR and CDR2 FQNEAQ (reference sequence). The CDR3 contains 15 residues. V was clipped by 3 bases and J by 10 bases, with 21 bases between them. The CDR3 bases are TGTGCCAGCAGCTTTGGGACACAAAGTAAGGGACGCCAGTACTTC. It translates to CASSFGTQSKGRQYF.

The CDR3 bases are TGCGCCAGCAGCTCGGAGGGGTTAGGGGGCCCTACAGATACGCAGTATTTT. Translation gives CASSSEGLGGPTDTQYF. The gene calls are TRBV5-1 and TRBJ2-3, with a weak D call TRBD1 (7 bases). Germline CDR1 and CDR2: SGHRS and YFSETQ. CDR3 length equals 17 residues. Deletions cut 3 bases from V and 3 bases from J, with 20 bases between.

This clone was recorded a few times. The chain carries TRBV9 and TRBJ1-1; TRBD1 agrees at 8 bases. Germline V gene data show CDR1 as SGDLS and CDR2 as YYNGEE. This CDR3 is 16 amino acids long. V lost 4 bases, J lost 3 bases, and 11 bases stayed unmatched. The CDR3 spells CASSSRTGLSDTEAFF. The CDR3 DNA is TGTGCCAGCAGCTCCCGGACAGGGTTATCGGACACTGAAGCTTTCTTT.